The 30 T cell receptor beta chains listed next were all sequenced from one sample in a study of blood T cell repertoires in COVID-19. Generated by immunoSEQ multiplex PCR, the TCRdb table keeps only in-frame clones and is missing some. This table has tens of thousands of clones, around nine tenths appearing once. The sample comprised peripheral blood. These receptors came from a woman aged 55 to 70 with acute or convalescent COVID-19.

This chain connects TRBV7-9 to TRBJ2-1; D remains unclear. This CDR3 is 15 amino acids long. CDR1 is SEHNR, CDR2 FQNEAQ, per germline (reference sequence). Trimming took off 3 bases at V and 4 bases at J, with 13 bases between the two ends. Written as DNA, the CDR3 is TGTGCCAGCAGCTTCCGGGTAGGTGGATACAATGAGCAGTTCTTC. Translated: CASSFRVGGYNEQFF.

The CDR3 reads CASRWDMNTEAFF. CDR3 in DNA: TGTGCCAGCAGATGGGACATGAACACTGAAGCTTTCTTT. The rearrangement links TRBV6-5 to TRBJ1-1; the D gene is possibly TRBD1 (6 bases). The CDR3 extends over 13 amino acids. Trimming shortened V by 6 bases and J by 0 bases, and 8 bases separated the two germline ends. CDR1 and CDR2 from the germline V gene are MNHEY and SVGAGI.

V and J are TRBV4-3 and TRBJ1-3; D gene uncertain. This CDR3 comprises 15 residues. V gave up 0 bases and J gave up 0 bases, with 6 bases separating them. Germline CDR1 and CDR2: LGHNA and YSLEER. The CDR3 loop is CASSQDPGSGNTIYF. The CDR3 DNA follows: TGCGCCAGCAGCCAAGATCCAGGCTCTGGAAACACCATATATTTT.

V and J are TRBV28 and TRBJ1-6, with 8 bases identical to TRBD1. The V segment lost 7 bases and the J segment 11 bases; nucleotides outside the gene matches: 10. Germline V gene data show CDR1 as MDHEN and CDR2 as SYDVKM. The CDR3 extends over 14 amino acids. The CDR3 region is CASTPGQVGPPLHF. DNA of the CDR3: TGTGCCAGCACCCCGGGACAGGTGGGCCCACCCCTCCACTTT.

The CDR3 reads CARKGAGGYNEQFF. As DNA, the CDR3 is TGTGCCAGAAAGGGAGCGGGGGGATACAATGAGCAGTTCTTC. This chain uses TRBV2 with TRBJ2-1; 9 bases match TRBD2. From germline, CDR1 is SNHLY and CDR2 FYNNEI. This CDR3 is 14 amino acids long. With 9 bases clipped from V and 4 bases from J, the junction kept 7 bases outside the gene matches. Together with reference TRBV2 and TRBJ2-1, the CDR3 gives the full variable domain: EPEVTQTPSHQVTQMGQEVILRCVPISNHLYFYWYRQILGQKVEFLVSFYNNEISEKSEIFDDQFSVERPDGSNFTLKIRSTKLEDSAMYFCARKGAGGYNEQFFGPGTRLTVL.

This rearrangement joins TRBV28 to TRBJ1-5; 7 nucleotides agree with TRBD1. Germline values: CDR1 MDHEN, CDR2 SYDVKM. V dropped 5 bases and J dropped 3; count of bases not matched to a gene: 7. The CDR3 has 15 amino acids. CDR3 in amino acids: CASSPQTGYNQPQHF. The CDR3, as DNA: TGTGCCAGCAGTCCACAGACAGGGTACAATCAGCCCCAGCATTTT.

Worth noting for this clone: The same CDR3 also results from other DNA sequences found in this sample. The chain is built from TRBV5-1 and TRBJ2-1; D unclear. This CDR3 region has 12 residues. Between the trimmed V and J ends, which lost 0 bases and 7 bases, there was a span of 5 bases. The V gene's germline CDR1 is SGHRS and CDR2 YFSETQ. The CDR3: CASSLAMNEQFF. In DNA, the CDR3 is TGCGCCAGCAGCTTGGCTATGAATGAGCAGTTCTTC.

This clone was observed a handful of times. The chain uses TRBV28 and TRBJ2-2; possibly TRBD2 for D (6 bases). V lost 3 bases, J lost 0 bases, and 8 bases lay in between. Germline CDR1 and CDR2: MDHEN and SYDVKM. There are 15 residues in the CDR3. The CDR3 here is CASSFRGSNTGELFF. The CDR3, as DNA: TGTGCCAGCAGTTTCCGGGGGTCGAACACCGGGGAGCTGTTTTTT.

This sequence joins TRBV30 and TRBJ2-6; the D gene is possibly TRBD2 (6 bases). The germline gives CDR1 GTSNPN, CDR2 SVGIG (reference sequence). CDR3 length equals 12 residues. With 7 bases removed from V and 4 bases from J, the gap between germline ends came to 8 bases. The CDR3 coding sequence is TGTGCCTCCCGGGGGGGGGCCAACGTCCTGACTTTC. Amino acids: CASRGGANVLTF.

The chain recombines TRBV2 with TRBJ1-1, with TRBD1 as a possible D gene (5 bases). V lost 6 bases and J lost 1, with 18 bases in between. The germline gives CDR1 SNHLY, CDR2 FYNNEI. The CDR3 totals 16 residues. The DNA for the CDR3 is TGTGCCAGCAGGCCCCGACGGGGGGGTGGGAACACTGAAGCTTTCTTT. Translating it yields CASRPRRGGGNTEAFF.

This chain uses TRBV10-3 with TRBJ1-5; 10 bases are a match to TRBD1. V lost 10 bases and J lost 8; bases outside the gene matches: 14. The CDR3 is made up of 15 amino acids. Germline values: CDR1 ENHRY, CDR2 SYGVKD. CDR3 amino acids: CATCPGTGAPEPQHF. Here the CDR3 DNA reads TGTGCCACCTGCCCCGGGACAGGGGCCCCAGAGCCCCAGCATTTT.

The rearrangement joins TRBV19 to TRBJ2-3, with D maybe TRBD2 (6 bases). The germline V gene has CDR1 LNHDA and CDR2 SQIVND (reference sequence). The V end was cut by 7 bases, the J end by 3 bases, with 14 bases between. The CDR3 is made up of 14 amino acids. The CDR3 is CASTHDGSTDTQYF. The CDR3 bases are TGTGCCAGTACCCATGACGGGAGTACAGATACGCAGTATTTT.

The gene calls are TRBV2 and TRBJ2-4, with 9 bases matching TRBD2. The CDR3 sequence is 15 residues long. The germline V gene has CDR1 SNHLY and CDR2 FYNNEI. J was trimmed by 5 bases and V by 2 bases; bases with no gene match: 4. The CDR3 bases are TGTGCCAGCAGTGAATTAGCGGGGGCCCAAAACATTCAGTACTTC. Protein product: CASSELAGAQNIQYF.

The gene calls are TRBV6-2 or TRBV6-3 and TRBJ1-1; unclear D gene. V lost 4 bases, J lost 7 bases, and 16 bases lay in between. Germline CDR1 is MNHEY and CDR2 is SVGEGT. This CDR3 is 14 amino acids long. Here the CDR3 reads CASSSGILPFEAFF. CDR3 sequence (DNA): TGTGCCAGCAGTTCCGGGATTCTACCTTTTGAAGCTTTCTTT.

CDR3 sequence: CATSSFRGTDTQYF. DNA of the CDR3: TGTGCCACCAGCAGTTTCAGGGGCACAGATACGCAGTATTTT. The chain has TRBV15 and TRBJ2-3, with a weak D call TRBD1 (5 bases). The CDR3 runs 14 residues. Germline assignment: CDR1 LNHNV and CDR2 YYDKDF (reference sequence). Trimming took 3 bases from V and 1 from J, leaving 8 bases between them.

The genes are TRBV11-2 and TRBJ1-3, with D tentatively TRBD1 (5 bases). The CDR3 has 17 amino acids. Trimming left V 4 bases short and J 3 bases short, with 19 bases between. From germline, CDR1 is SGHAT and CDR2 FQNNGV. The CDR3 sequence is CASSSRPGSSRGNTIYF. The CDR3 DNA reads as TGTGCCAGCAGCTCAAGGCCAGGGTCGAGTCGTGGAAACACCATATATTTT.

The chain links TRBV7-2 to TRBJ2-3; the D is unclear. The CDR3 has 13 residues. V was pared by 1 base and J by 4 bases, with 6 bases between. The V gene's germline CDR1 is SGHTA and CDR2 FQGNSA. The CDR3 loop reads CASSLGPADTQYF. For the CDR3, the DNA is TGTGCCAGCAGCTTAGGGCCCGCAGATACGCAGTATTTT.

The chain has TRBV9 and TRBJ1-4, with TRBD1 matching over 10 bases. Germline V gives CDR1 SGDLS, CDR2 YYNGEE. V shed 0 bases, J shed 8 bases, and the junction held 4 bases outside the gene matches. The CDR3 spans 15 residues. The CDR3 reads CASSVAGTGVEKLFF. The DNA of the CDR3 is TGTGCCAGCAGCGTAGCCGGGACAGGGGTCGAAAAACTGTTTTTT.

The chain carries TRBV5-1 and TRBJ1-4; maybe TRBD1 (5 bases). The CDR3 has 14 residues. Trimming took off 5 bases at V and 5 bases at J, with 13 bases between the two ends. Germline V gene lookup returns CDR1 SGHRS and CDR2 YFSETQ. The CDR3 is CASRRGRGNEKLFF. DNA for the CDR3: TGCGCCAGCAGGCGGGGACGGGGGAATGAAAAACTGTTTTTT.

The chain is built from TRBV2 and TRBJ2-1, with 10 bases matching TRBD2. The germline gives CDR1 SNHLY, CDR2 FYNNEI. The V and J ends lost 5 bases and 2 bases, in that order; junction bases with no gene match: 3. The CDR3 has 15 residues. The CDR3 DNA sequence: TGTGCCAGCAGTTATACTAGCGGGACCTACAATGAGCAGTTCTTC. Translation: CASSYTSGTYNEQFF.

This clone was observed once. The chain recombines TRBV4-3 with TRBJ2-1; the match to TRBD2 covers 8 bases. V was clipped by 0 bases and J by 7 bases; unmatched bases: 8. Per the germline V gene, CDR1 is LGHNA and CDR2 is YSLEER. CDR3 length: 16 amino acids. CDR3: CASSQDPGLVGNEQFF. The CDR3, as DNA: TGCGCCAGCAGCCAAGATCCGGGACTAGTAGGGAATGAGCAGTTCTTC.

The chain has TRBV11-3 and TRBJ2-1; tentatively, D is TRBD1 (6 bases). V lost 5 bases to trimming and J lost 1 base, with 12 bases between them. CDR1 is SGHNT and CDR2 is YENEEA in the germline V gene. CDR3 length equals 15 residues. The chain's CDR3 is CASSKKGGSYNEQFF. The DNA for the CDR3 is TGTGCCAGCAGCAAGAAAGGGGGATCCTACAATGAGCAGTTCTTC.

J is TRBJ1-2 and V is TRBV28; 8 bases fit TRBD1. Germline CDR1 MDHEN, CDR2 SYDVKM. J gave up 5 bases and V 5 bases, and 10 bases lay outside the gene matches. The CDR3 runs to 15 residues. CDR3 nucleotides: TGTGCCAGCAGTGCTACCGGGACAGGCGATTATGGCTACACCTTC. This translates into CASSATGTGDYGYTF.

DNA for the CDR3: TGCAGCGTTGGGGGAAGAGGGGGTAGTGAAAACATTCAGTACTTC. It codes for CSVGGRGGSENIQYF. This chain uses TRBV29-1 with TRBJ2-4; a possible D gene is TRBD1 (6 bases). Germline CDR1 is SQVTM and CDR2 is ANQGSEA. Trimming took 4 bases from V and 5 from J, leaving 18 bases between them. The CDR3 extends over 15 amino acids.

CDR3 sequence: CASSTDGGTDTQYF. The CDR3 DNA reads TGTGCCAGCAGTACGGACGGGGGCACAGATACGCAGTATTTT. The V and J genes are TRBV7-3 and TRBJ2-3, with D perhaps TRBD2 (5 bases). Germline assignment: CDR1 SGHTA and CDR2 FQGTGA. The V end lost 6 bases, the J end lost 1 base, and 11 bases lay between the germline ends. The CDR3 contains 14 residues.

This clone showed up just once. The chain uses TRBV6-5 and TRBJ2-1; 7 bases are a match to TRBD1. This CDR3 is built from 14 residues. The ends lost 6 bases at V and 6 bases at J; junction bases unmatched: 8. CDR1 is MNHEY and CDR2 is SVGAGI in the germline V gene. The CDR3 is CASRDRRAFNEQFF. The CDR3 region has the DNA TGTGCCAGCAGGGACAGGAGAGCCTTCAATGAGCAGTTCTTC.

This clone occurred once. The rearrangement joins TRBV27 to TRBJ1-1; D perhaps matches TRBD1 (5 bases). Germline lookup yields CDR1 MNHEY and CDR2 SMNVEV (reference sequence). V dropped 0 bases and J dropped 4 bases, with 9 bases sitting between them. The CDR3 is made up of 14 amino acids. The CDR3 DNA reads as TGTGCCAGCAGTTTATCGAGGAGGGGCACTGAAGCTTTCTTT. Amino acid sequence: CASSLSRRGTEAFF.

The chain recombines TRBV5-1 with TRBJ1-6, with D unresolved. Per the germline V gene, CDR1 is SGHRS and CDR2 is YFSETQ. The CDR3 covers 15 residues. The ends were cut back, 4 bases at V and 6 bases at J, with 14 bases in the middle. CDR3 region: CASSEGRRVNSPLHF. CDR3 sequence (DNA): TGCGCCAGCAGCGAGGGCCGGAGGGTTAATTCACCCCTCCACTTT.

The chain couples TRBV7-2 to TRBJ2-3; the match to TRBD2 covers 11 bases. V lost 7 bases, J lost 3 bases, and 3 bases stayed unmatched. The germline CDR1 and CDR2 sequences are SGHTA and FQGNSA. The CDR3 has 14 residues. CDR3 sequence (DNA): TGTGCCAGCATGCCTAGCGGGGGGACAGATACGCAGTATTTT. This translates into CASMPSGGTDTQYF.

The CDR3 loop reads CAWGGTMDSPLHF. The CDR3 nucleotides are TGTGCCTGGGGGGGGACAATGGATTCACCCCTCCACTTT. The V gene is TRBV30, the J gene TRBJ1-6, with a tentative D call TRBD1 (6 bases). The V end lost 5 bases, the J end lost 8 bases, and 13 bases lay between the germline ends. The germline CDR1 and CDR2 sequences are GTSNPN and SVGIG (reference sequence). CDR3 length: 13 amino acids.